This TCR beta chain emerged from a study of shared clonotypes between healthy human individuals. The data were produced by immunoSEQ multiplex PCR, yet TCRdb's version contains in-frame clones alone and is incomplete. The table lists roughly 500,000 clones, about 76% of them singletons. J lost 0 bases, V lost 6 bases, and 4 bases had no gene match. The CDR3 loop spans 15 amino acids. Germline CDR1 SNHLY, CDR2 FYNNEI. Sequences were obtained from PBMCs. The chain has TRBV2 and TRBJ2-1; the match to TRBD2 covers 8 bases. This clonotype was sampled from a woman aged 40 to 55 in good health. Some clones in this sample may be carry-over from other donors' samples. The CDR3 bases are TGTGCCAGCAGCACTAGCGGCAGCTCCTACAATGAGCAGTTCTTC. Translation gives CASSTSGSSYNEQFF.